What follows are 12 T cell receptor beta chains derived from one specimen sequenced in a study of blood T cell repertoires in COVID-19. This table comes from immunoSEQ multiplex PCR, and its TCRdb copy is limited to in-frame clones, with some not included. The sample lists under 300,000 clones; about four fifths were seen once. Specimen: peripheral blood. The receptors originated from a human donor with COVID-19, enrolled during active disease. The donor label of this sample is uncertain.

This chain uses TRBV12-5 with TRBJ1-1; D unresolved. The CDR3 extends over 12 amino acids. Trimming took 6 bases from V and 6 from J, leaving 11 bases between them. The germline V gene encodes CDR1 LGHNT and CDR2 FRNRAP. CDR3 bases: TGTGCTAGTGGAACCGGGGTCTCTGAAGCTTTCTTT. It translates to CASGTGVSEAFF.

The CDR3 sequence is CASSQDTGSFAVTDTQYF. The CDR3 bases are TGTGCCAGCAGCCAAGATACCGGTTCCTTCGCGGTCACAGATACGCAGTATTTT. The chain is built from TRBV14 and TRBJ2-3; D call uncertain. V was trimmed by 0 bases and J by 2 bases, leaving 18 bases between them. The CDR3 length is 18 residues. The germline CDR1 and CDR2 sequences are SGHDN and FVKESK.

The DNA for the CDR3 is TGTGCCAGTACTAGGACAGGGAACACTGAAGCTTTCTTT. It codes for CASTRTGNTEAFF. This chain uses TRBV19 with TRBJ1-1, with 7 bases that match TRBD1. The length of the CDR3 is 13 residues. J was trimmed by 1 base and V by 7 bases; bases with no gene match: 3. Germline lookup yields CDR1 LNHDA and CDR2 SQIVND (reference sequence). The entire variable domain, with the rest obtained from reference TRBV19 and TRBJ1-1, is as follows: DGGITQSPKYLFRKEGQNVTLSCEQNLNHDAMYWYRQDPGQGLRLIYYSQIVNDFQKGDIAEGYSVSREKKESFPLTVTSAQKNPTAFYLCASTRTGNTEAFFGQGTRLTVV.

The rearrangement uses TRBV13 and TRBJ2-1; 14 bases fit TRBD2. The V and J ends lost 2 bases and 4 bases, in that order; junction bases with no gene match: 7. The CDR3 runs to 18 residues. Germline assignment: CDR1 PRHDT and CDR2 FYEKMQ (reference sequence). For the CDR3, the DNA is TGTGCCAGCAGCTTAATGGGGGGGACTAGCGGGAGTTACAATGAGCAGTTCTTC. Protein product: CASSLMGGTSGSYNEQFF. The full variable domain, in which reference TRBV13 and TRBJ2-1 provide the parts outside the CDR3, is AAGVIQSPRHLIKEKRETATLKCYPIPRHDTVYWYQQGPGQDPQFLISFYEKMQSDKGSIPDRFSAQQFSDYHSELNMSSLELGDSALYFCASSLMGGTSGSYNEQFFGPGTRLTVL.

This clone was detected only a few times. Other DNA sequences in the same sample also yield this CDR3. The J gene is TRBJ1-1, the V gene TRBV19, with a tentative D call TRBD1 (5 bases). The length of the CDR3 is 13 residues. Trimming cost V 1 base and J 3 bases, with 6 bases left between them. CDR1 LNHDA and CDR2 SQIVND come from the germline V gene (reference sequence). The CDR3 region is CASSIARDTEAFF. In DNA form, the CDR3 reads TGTGCCAGTAGTATAGCCAGGGACACTGAAGCTTTCTTT.

This chain joins TRBV29-1 and TRBJ1-1, with a possible D match to TRBD1 (5 bases). Per the germline V gene, CDR1 is SQVTM and CDR2 is ANQGSEA. The CDR3 has 13 residues. Between the trimmed V and J ends, which lost 7 bases and 0 bases, there was a span of 12 bases. CDR3: CSALTDLNTEAFF. The CDR3 nucleotides read TGCAGCGCCTTGACAGACTTGAACACTGAAGCTTTCTTT.

This rearrangement joins TRBV7-2 to TRBJ1-2; 7 bases are a match to TRBD1. V lost 5 bases to trimming and J lost 5 bases; unmatched junction nucleotides: 11. The CDR3 loop spans 15 amino acids. Per the germline V gene, CDR1 is SGHTA and CDR2 is FQGNSA. This CDR3 is CASSRPGTALYGYTF. DNA for the CDR3: TGTGCCAGCAGCCGCCCCGGGACAGCCCTATATGGCTACACCTTC.

This chain connects TRBV6-5 to TRBJ2-5; 7 positions match TRBD1. The germline gives CDR1 MNHEY, CDR2 SVGAGI. Germline trimming cut 2 bases from V and 5 bases from J; bases unmatched to any gene: 5. This CDR3 region has 14 residues. CDR3 nucleotides: TGTGCCAGCAGTTACAGGGGGCGACGGGAGACCCAGTACTTC. Its protein product is CASSYRGRRETQYF.

The table lists this clone with a few counts. The chain recombines TRBV7-2 with TRBJ1-6, with 7 bases lining up with TRBD1. This CDR3 comprises 16 residues. Germline V lookup: CDR1 SGHTA, CDR2 FQGNSA. Germline trimming cut 5 bases from V and 7 bases from J; bases unmatched to any gene: 11. The CDR3, as DNA: TGTGCCAGCAGCAACCGACGACAGGGCCGCAATTCACCCCTCCACTTT. It is translated as CASSNRRQGRNSPLHF.

The chain has TRBV2 and TRBJ2-7; 9 nucleotides align to TRBD1. CDR1 and CDR2 from the germline V gene are SNHLY and FYNNEI. With V trimmed by 6 bases and J by 6 bases, 6 bases remained unmatched. This CDR3 comprises 13 residues. The CDR3 spells CASSAGQGTEQYF. The CDR3 DNA reads TGTGCCAGCAGCGCGGGACAGGGAACCGAGCAGTACTTC.

This clone has only one observation. The chain carries TRBV2 and TRBJ1-2; 11 nucleotides agree with TRBD1. This CDR3 is built from 15 residues. Germline V CDR1 and CDR2: SNHLY, FYNNEI. V lost 7 bases and J lost 4; bases outside the gene matches: 8. The CDR3 bases are TGTGCCAGCAAAAGTGGGACAGGGGGTAGCTATGGCTACACCTTC. Translating gives CASKSGTGGSYGYTF.

CDR3: CASTRQSPYEQYF. The CDR3, as DNA: TGTGCCAGCACTAGACAGAGCCCCTACGAGCAGTACTTC. The chain links TRBV28 to TRBJ2-7, with D perhaps TRBD1 (5 bases). This CDR3 has 13 residues. Germline CDR1 is MDHEN and CDR2 is SYDVKM. Trimming shortened V by 7 bases and J by 2 bases, and 12 bases separated the two germline ends.